The present T cell receptor beta chain was sequenced within a study of T-cell memory formation after mild COVID-19 (dated by TCRdb to the early 2020s). With respect to the entire study: TCR sequence clusters from the two donors were found to be largely donor specific. In a couple of donors, T-cell clones that expanded and contracted after mild COVID-19 were followed by sequencing TCRalpha and TCRbeta repertoires longitudinally. The cohort comprised two young, previously healthy adult volunteers, one female and one male.

Worth noting for this clonotype: The antigen it binds to is not known. One base away there is no much larger clone; base qualities are not given.

Ficoll-Paque density gradient centrifugation was the method used to isolate PBMCs. Sequencing was performed on an Illumina NovaSeq 6000. Using 5'RACE with constant-segment primers, TCRalpha and TCRbeta cDNA libraries were constructed, with sample barcodes and unique molecular identifiers added in the process. Trizol reagent was used to extract RNA from every sample. The libraries were amplified in two PCR steps, and the second step added a second sample barcode and Illumina TruSeq adapters. Sequencing of the libraries was done on an Illumina NovaSeq, producing 2 x 150 bp paired-end reads. As for the original processing: Demultiplexing of reads and collapsing into UMI-guided consensus sequences were performed with migec v1.2.7. Using mixcr v2.1.11, UMI consensuses were aligned to TRA and TRB V and J templates and then assembled into clonotypes. A clonotype was counted as expanded or contracted only if both edgeR and NoisET called the change significant, with noise models trained on biological replicates. For edgeR calls, the thresholds were a false discovery rate-adjusted p below 0.01 and a log2 fold-change of 1. As an exploratory analysis of dynamics, max-normalized trajectories of the 1000 most abundant clonotypes were examined by PCA with hierarchical clustering. Separately sequenced CD4+ and CD8+ repertoires were used to assign a CD4 or CD8 phenotype to each responding clone. In-frame beta chains were kept once TCRdb had trimmed the public reads at Q25 with fastp and called clones with MiXCR. One record per CDR3 amino acid sequence lists the most common genes and DNA. These V and J calls derive from TCRdb rather than the authors' analysis. For this sample the table gives hundreds of thousands of distinct CDR3 sequences, of which approximately 15% were detected only once. The ten largest clones represent about 22% of the sample.

Results and caveats for the whole study, not just this receptor: SARS-CoV-2 specificity of the second-wave clones peaking on day 37 was not confirmed. Contracting CD4+ clones were found mainly in CM and EM memory subsets, while CD8+ clones were enriched in EMRA. Some responding clones were detected in pre-infection memory, suggesting pre-existing cross-reactive memory T cells joined the SARS-CoV-2 response. Clones that contracted from day 15 to 85 showed balanced CD4/CD8 phenotypes, whereas a second wave of clones that expanded from day 15 to 37 leaned towards CD4+. The study covered only a couple of mild cases, and larger cohorts including severe cases with pre-infection samples were considered necessary.

V lost 3 bases and J lost 3 bases, and the count of bases not matched to a germline gene is 8. Based on the germline V gene (reference sequence), the CDR1 and CDR2 sequences are LNHDA and SQIVND. From the cysteine up to the phenylalanine, the CDR3 has a length of 17 residues. Just CDR3 DNA is preserved here, 51 bases in frame from base 1. Sequencing was performed on PBMCs or a T cell subset sorted from them (not recorded which). The V and J genes are TRBV19 and TRBJ1-5, with 10 bases matching TRBD1. The TCR sequence derives from a man aged 18 to 29 who had mild COVID-19 (a few samples of this study predate the infection). The sample titles of this study are shuffled in the database, so cell type and time point are left out; the donor was told from shared clones. DNA sequence: TGTGCCAGTAGTATTAGTCGGGGACAGGGGTACAATCAGCCCCAGCATTTT. Its protein product is CASSISRGQGYNQPQHF.